This T cell receptor (beta chain) was identified during a study of T-cell memory formation after mild COVID-19. Study-level background: Clustering of TCRs was largely donor specific.

Study-wide points: Prior to infection, memory already included some responding clones, suggesting cross-reactive memory joined. In second-wave clones peaking day 37, SARS-CoV-2 specificity remained unconfirmed.

This clonotype was seen ten or more times. As yet, its antigen is unknown. Each CDR3 protein gets one entry after TCRdb re-called the 5' RACE reads with MiXCR. Seen here are a few hundred thousand distinct CDR3 sequences, about a sixth observed once, and the top ten hold around 23%. This sequence was found in a young man who had mild COVID-19 (a few samples of this study predate the infection). Cell type and time point are not known. Sequenced input: PBMCs or a T cell subset sorted from them (not recorded which).

The CDR3 nucleotides are TGTGCCAGCAGAAGGGACAGGGGGGACACTGAAGCTTTCTTT. Its translation is CASRRDRGDTEAFF. The V gene is TRBV6-2 or TRBV6-3, the J gene TRBJ1-1; TRBD1 matches at 11 bases. J was trimmed by 3 bases and V by 6 bases; bases with no gene match: 3. The CDR3 covers 14 residues. Germline loops: CDR1 MNHEY, CDR2 SVGEGT.